This T cell receptor beta chain was sequenced for a study of blood T cell repertoires in COVID-19. Clones were read by immunoSEQ multiplex PCR, and TCRdb kept only the in-frame ones, dropping some. The sample has some 85,000 clones; around three quarters are singletons. The sequence was obtained from a human donor in a cohort sampled during active COVID-19. The sample comprised peripheral blood.

The CDR3: CASSLVAFSYEQYF. Here the CDR3 DNA reads TGTGCCAGCAGCTTGGTGGCATTCTCCTACGAGCAGTACTTC. V and J are TRBV5-8 and TRBJ2-7; D not resolved. V lost 0 bases and J lost 0, with 7 bases in between. Germline V gives CDR1 SGHTS, CDR2 YDEGEE. The CDR3 sequence is 14 residues long.